The TCR beta chain under discussion was sequenced for a study of long-term antiretroviral therapy in people with HIV. Study-wide findings and caveats: Neither ART adherence, viral resistance nor therapy changes were documented. Blood dates from 2004 to 2017, possibly under older ART regimens. Pre-ART clonal expansions dominated every time point's repertoire.

The CDR3 length is 14 residues. The V gene's germline CDR1 is LGHNT and CDR2 FRNRAP. Trimming shortened V by 7 bases and J by 1 base, and 13 bases separated the two germline ends. About this clone: What it binds is not known.

People in the study who had HIV all got their treatment in the United States. With survey level as its setting, the immunoSEQ assay was v3.0. Using immunoSEQ multiplex PCR, the repertoire was profiled, and TCRdb retains in-frame clones only, with some absent. The table lists tens of thousands of clones, 88% of them singletons, with nearly 7.5% in the top ten. The chain links TRBV12-5 to TRBJ1-1; no reliable D call. The receptor's source is a man aged 50 to 59 with HIV. The specimen comprised unsorted PBMCs, sampled around 5 years before starting antiretroviral therapy. The DNA for the CDR3 is TGTGCTAGTGCCTCCGGCCCAGGGAACACTGAAGCTTTCTTT. This gives the protein CASASGPGNTEAFF. The full variable domain, completed using reference TRBV12-5 and TRBJ1-1, is DARVTQTPRHKVTEMGQEVTMRCQPILGHNTVFWYRQTMMQGLELLAYFRNRAPLDDSGMPKDRFSAEMPDATLATLKIQPSEPRDSAVYFCASASGPGNTEAFFGQGTRLTVV.